A selection of T cell receptor beta chains follows, all from one sample in a study of brain T cells in children with intractable seizures. The protocol was immunoSEQ multiplex PCR, while the TCRdb copy is restricted to in-frame clones and leaves out a portion. The sample lists about 80,000 clones, about 90% occurring once. The sequencing used peripheral blood, collected at surgery. All receptors come from a girl aged 2 to 9 with Rasmussen encephalitis and intractable seizures. The CDR3 runs from the conserved cysteine through the conserved F or W. The D gene is left open where the match is weak. Only some rows state a clone size, as once, few, many or a class for expanded clones.

15	once	TRBJ2-1	TRBD1	TRBV27	CASSPGQVGPNEQFF	TGTGCCAGCAGTCCCGGACAGGTAGGGCCTAATGAGCAGTTCTTC
12	NA	TRBJ1-1	NA	TRBV7-9	CASSYATGPAFF	TGTGCCAGCAGCTATGCCACAGGTCCAGCTTTCTTT
15	few	TRBJ1-3	NA	TRBV28	CASSSDRTIGNTIYF	TGTGCCAGCAGCAGCGACAGGACGATCGGAAACACCATATATTTT
15	NA	TRBJ1-5	NA	TRBV19	CASSILVPGRQPQHF	TGTGCCAGTAGTATTTTGGTGCCGGGCCGACAGCCCCAGCATTTT
14	once	TRBJ2-7	TRBD1	TRBV18	CASSLGDSIYEQYF	TGTGCCAGCTCACTTGGGGACAGTATCTACGAGCAGTACTTC
13	once	TRBJ1-2	NA	TRBV29-1	CSARQDRGYGYTF	TGCAGCGCCCGACAGGACCGTGGGTATGGCTACACCTTC
11	NA	TRBJ1-1	TRBD1	TRBV30	CAWRTGTAAFF	TGTGCCTGGAGAACCGGGACAGCGGCTTTCTTT
15	NA	TRBJ2-3	NA	TRBV27	CASSPWDGSTDTQYF	TGTGCCAGCAGTCCTTGGGACGGTAGCACAGATACGCAGTATTTT
15	NA	TRBJ2-7	NA	TRBV6-1	CASSEGLYHSYEQYF	TGTGCCAGCAGTGAAGGTCTCTACCATTCCTACGAGCAGTACTTC
17	NA	TRBJ1-2	NA	TRBV25-1	CASSGGPSPNGDYGYTF	TGTGCCAGCAGTGGTGGACCTTCGCCGAACGGGGACTATGGCTACACCTTC